This TCR beta chain comes out of a study of blood T cell repertoires in COVID-19. Germline CDR1 and CDR2: MNHEY and SVGAGI. V was trimmed by 3 bases and J by 4 bases, leaving 7 bases between them. This CDR3 spans 14 amino acids. The protocol was immunoSEQ multiplex PCR, while the TCRdb copy is restricted to in-frame clones and leaves out a portion. The data contain about 280,000 clones, about 83% of them singletons. The chain combines TRBV6-5 with TRBJ2-6; D is undetermined. This sequence originates from a woman aged 45-65 years who had recovered from COVID-19. Sequencing was carried out using peripheral blood. CDR3 amino acids: CASSYGAGANVLTF. The CDR3 bases are TGTGCCAGCAGTTATGGAGCGGGGGCCAACGTCCTGACTTTC.